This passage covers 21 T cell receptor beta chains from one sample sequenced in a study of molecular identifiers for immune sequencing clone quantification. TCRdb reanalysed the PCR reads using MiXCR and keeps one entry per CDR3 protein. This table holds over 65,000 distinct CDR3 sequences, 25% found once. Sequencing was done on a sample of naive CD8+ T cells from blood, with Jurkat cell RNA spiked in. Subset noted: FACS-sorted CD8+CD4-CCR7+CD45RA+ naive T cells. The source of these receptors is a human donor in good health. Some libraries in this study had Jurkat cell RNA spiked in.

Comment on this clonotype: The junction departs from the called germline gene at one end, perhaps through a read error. DNA of the CDR3: TGTGCCACCAGTGATCGCCGACAGGGCCAAGAGCCCCAGTACTTC. This encodes CATSDRRQGQEPQYF. This chain connects TRBV24-1 to TRBJ2-5, with 7 bases lining up with TRBD1. CDR1 and CDR2 (germline): KGHDR, SFDVKD. This CDR3 spans 15 amino acids.

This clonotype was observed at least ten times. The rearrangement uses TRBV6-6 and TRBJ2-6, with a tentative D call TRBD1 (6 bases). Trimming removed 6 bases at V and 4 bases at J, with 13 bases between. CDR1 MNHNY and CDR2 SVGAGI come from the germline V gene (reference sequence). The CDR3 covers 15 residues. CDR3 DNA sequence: TGTGCCAGCAGCCCGGACAGCCCAGGGGCCAACGTCCTGACTTTC. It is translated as CASSPDSPGANVLTF.

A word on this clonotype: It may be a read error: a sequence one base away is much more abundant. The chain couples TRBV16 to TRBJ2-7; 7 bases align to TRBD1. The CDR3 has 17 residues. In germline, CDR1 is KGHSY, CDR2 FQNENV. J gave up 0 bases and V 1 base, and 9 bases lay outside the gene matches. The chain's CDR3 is CASSQCGPDRSSYEQYF. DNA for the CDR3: TGTGCCAGCAGCCAATGTGGTCCGGACAGGAGCTCCTACGAGCAGTACTTC.

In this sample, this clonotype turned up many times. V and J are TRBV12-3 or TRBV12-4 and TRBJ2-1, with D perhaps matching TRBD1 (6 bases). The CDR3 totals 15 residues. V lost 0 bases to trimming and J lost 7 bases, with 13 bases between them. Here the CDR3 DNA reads TGTGCCAGCAGTTTAGCTGGGGCGCAGGGGAATGAGCAGTTCTTC. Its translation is CASSLAGAQGNEQFF.

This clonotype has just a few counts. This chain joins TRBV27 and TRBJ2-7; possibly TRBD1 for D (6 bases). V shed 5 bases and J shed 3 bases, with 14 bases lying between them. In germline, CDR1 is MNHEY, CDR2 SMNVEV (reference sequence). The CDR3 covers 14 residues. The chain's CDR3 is CASSTRDTHYEQYF. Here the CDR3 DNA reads TGTGCCAGCAGTACCCGGGACACTCACTACGAGCAGTACTTC.

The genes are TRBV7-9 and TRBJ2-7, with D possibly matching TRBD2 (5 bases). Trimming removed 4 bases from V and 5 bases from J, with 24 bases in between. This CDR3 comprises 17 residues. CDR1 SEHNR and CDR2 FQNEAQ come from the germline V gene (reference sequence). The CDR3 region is CASSSGILPTGSDEQYF. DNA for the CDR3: TGTGCCAGCAGCTCGGGCATACTTCCGACGGGATCGGACGAGCAGTACTTC.

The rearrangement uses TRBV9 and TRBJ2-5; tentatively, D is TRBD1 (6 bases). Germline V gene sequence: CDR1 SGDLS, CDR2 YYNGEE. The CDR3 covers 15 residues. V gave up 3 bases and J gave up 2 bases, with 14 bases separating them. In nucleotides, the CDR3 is TGTGCCAGCAGCGCAGAGGGGGTGTCACAAGAGACCCAGTACTTC. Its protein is CASSAEGVSQETQYF.

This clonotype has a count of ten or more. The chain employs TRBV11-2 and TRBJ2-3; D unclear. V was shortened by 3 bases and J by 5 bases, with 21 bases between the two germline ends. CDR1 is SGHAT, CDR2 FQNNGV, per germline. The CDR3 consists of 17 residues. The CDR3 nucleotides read TGTGCCAGCAGCTTCCTACCAAGCGCCATGGCTGGAGATACGCAGTATTTT. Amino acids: CASSFLPSAMAGDTQYF. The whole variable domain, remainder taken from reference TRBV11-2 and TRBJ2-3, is EAGVAQSPRYKIIEKRQSVAFWCNPISGHATLYWYQQILGQGPKLLIQFQNNGVVDDSQLPKDRFSAERLKGVDSTLKIQPAKLEDSAVYLCASSFLPSAMAGDTQYFGPGTRLTVL.

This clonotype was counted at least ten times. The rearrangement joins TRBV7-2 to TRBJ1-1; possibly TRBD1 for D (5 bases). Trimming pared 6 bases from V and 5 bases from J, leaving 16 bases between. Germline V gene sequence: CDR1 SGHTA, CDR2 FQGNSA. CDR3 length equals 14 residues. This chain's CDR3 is CASREARGATEAFF. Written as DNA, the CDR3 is TGTGCCAGCAGGGAGGCGCGCGGGGCGACTGAAGCTTTCTTT.

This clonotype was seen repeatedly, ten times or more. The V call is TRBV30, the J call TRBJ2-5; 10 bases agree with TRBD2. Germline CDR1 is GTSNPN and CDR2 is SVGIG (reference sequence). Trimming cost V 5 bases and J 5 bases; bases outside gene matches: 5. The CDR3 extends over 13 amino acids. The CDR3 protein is CAWLGLAAETQYF. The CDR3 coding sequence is TGTGCCTGGCTTGGACTAGCGGCGGAGACCCAGTACTTC.

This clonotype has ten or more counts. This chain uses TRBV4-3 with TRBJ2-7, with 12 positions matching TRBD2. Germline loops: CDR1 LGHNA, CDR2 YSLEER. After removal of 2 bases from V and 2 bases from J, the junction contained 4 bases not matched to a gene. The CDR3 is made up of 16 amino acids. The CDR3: CASSQQLAGGAYEQYF. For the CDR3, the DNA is TGCGCCAGCAGCCAACAACTAGCGGGAGGCGCCTACGAGCAGTACTTC.

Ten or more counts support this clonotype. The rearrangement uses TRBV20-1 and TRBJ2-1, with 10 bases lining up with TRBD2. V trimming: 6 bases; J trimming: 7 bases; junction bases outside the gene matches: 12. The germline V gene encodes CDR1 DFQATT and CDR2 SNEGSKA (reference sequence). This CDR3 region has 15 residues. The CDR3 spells CSASPGTSVPNEQFF. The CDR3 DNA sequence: TGCAGTGCCTCGCCCGGGACTAGCGTACCAAATGAGCAGTTCTTC.

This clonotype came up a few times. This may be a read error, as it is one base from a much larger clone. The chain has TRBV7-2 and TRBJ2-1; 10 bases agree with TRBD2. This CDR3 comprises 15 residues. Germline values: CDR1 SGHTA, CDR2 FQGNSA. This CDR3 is CAGSSVAGGYNEQFF. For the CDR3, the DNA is TGTGCCGGCAGCTCCGTAGCGGGAGGTTACAATGAGCAGTTCTTC. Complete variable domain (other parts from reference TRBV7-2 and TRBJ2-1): GAGVSQSPSNKVTEKGKDVELRCDPISGHTALYWYRQSLGQGLEFLIYFQGNSAPDKSGLPSDRFSAERTGGSVSTLTIQRTQQEDSAVYLCAGSSVAGGYNEQFFGPGTRLTVL.

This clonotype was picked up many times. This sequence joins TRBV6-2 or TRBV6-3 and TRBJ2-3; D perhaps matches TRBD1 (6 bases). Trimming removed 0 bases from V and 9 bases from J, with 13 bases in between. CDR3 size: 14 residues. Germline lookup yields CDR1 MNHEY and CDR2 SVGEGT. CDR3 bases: TGTGCCAGCAGTTACTCGGCCCCAGGGGCGACGCAGTATTTT. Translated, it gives CASSYSAPGATQYF.

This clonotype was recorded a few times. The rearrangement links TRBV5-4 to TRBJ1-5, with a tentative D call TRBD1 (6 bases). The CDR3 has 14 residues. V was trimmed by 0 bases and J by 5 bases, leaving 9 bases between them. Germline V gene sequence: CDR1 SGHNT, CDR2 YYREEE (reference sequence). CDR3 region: CASSLEGTYQPQHF. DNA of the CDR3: TGTGCCAGCAGCTTGGAAGGGACATATCAGCCCCAGCATTTT.

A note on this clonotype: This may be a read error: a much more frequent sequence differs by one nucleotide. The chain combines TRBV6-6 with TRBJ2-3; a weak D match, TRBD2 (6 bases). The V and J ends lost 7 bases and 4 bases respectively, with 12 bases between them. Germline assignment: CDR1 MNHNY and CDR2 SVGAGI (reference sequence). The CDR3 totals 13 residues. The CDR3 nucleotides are TGTGCCAGCACGGCGGGACTCTCAGATACGCAGTATTTT. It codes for CASTAGLSDTQYF.

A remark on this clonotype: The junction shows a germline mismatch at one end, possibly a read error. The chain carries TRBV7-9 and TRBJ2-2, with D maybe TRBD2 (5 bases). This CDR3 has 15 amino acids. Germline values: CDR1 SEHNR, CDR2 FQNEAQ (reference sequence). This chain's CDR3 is CASSSDFSNTVELFF. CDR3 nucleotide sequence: TGTGCCAGCAGCTCGGACTTCTCGAACACCGTGGAGCTGTTTTTT. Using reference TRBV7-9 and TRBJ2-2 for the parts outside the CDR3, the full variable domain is DTGVSQNPRHKITKRGQNVTFRCDPISEHNRLYWYRQTLGQGPEFLTYFQNEAQLEKSRLLSDRFSAERPKGSFSTLEIQRTEQGDSAMYLCASSSDFSNTVELFFGEGSRLTVL.

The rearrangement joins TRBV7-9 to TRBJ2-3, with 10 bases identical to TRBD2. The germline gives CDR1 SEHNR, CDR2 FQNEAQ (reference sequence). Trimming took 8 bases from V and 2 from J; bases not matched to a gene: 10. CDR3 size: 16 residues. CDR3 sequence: CASGSLAGTTTDTQYF. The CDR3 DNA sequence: TGTGCCAGCGGCTCACTAGCGGGGACTACCACAGATACGCAGTATTTT.

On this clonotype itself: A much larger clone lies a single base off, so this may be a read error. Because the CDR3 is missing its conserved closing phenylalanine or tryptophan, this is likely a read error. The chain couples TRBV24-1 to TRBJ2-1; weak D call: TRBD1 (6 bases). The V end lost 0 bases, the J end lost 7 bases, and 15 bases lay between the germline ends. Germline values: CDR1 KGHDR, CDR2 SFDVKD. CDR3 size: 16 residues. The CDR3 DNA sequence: TGTGCCACCAGTGATTTGAGTGCAGGGGCTGGGAATGAGCAGTTCATC. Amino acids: CATSDLSAGAGNEQFI.

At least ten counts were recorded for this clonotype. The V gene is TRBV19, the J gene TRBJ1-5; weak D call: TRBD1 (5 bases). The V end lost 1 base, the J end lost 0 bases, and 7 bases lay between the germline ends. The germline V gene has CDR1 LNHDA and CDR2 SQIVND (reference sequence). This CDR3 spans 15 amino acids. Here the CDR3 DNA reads TGTGCCAGTAGTATAGGAAGGGGTAGCAATCAGCCCCAGCATTTT. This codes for CASSIGRGSNQPQHF.

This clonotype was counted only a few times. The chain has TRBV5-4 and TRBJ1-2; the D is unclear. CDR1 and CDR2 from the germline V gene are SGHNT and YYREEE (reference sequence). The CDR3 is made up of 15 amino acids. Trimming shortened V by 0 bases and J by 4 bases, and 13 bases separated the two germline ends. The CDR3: CASSLGREGTYGYTF. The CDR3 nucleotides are TGTGCCAGCAGCTTGGGTCGTGAAGGCACCTATGGCTACACCTTC.